Listed here is a single TCR beta chain. The antigen remains unidentified. The entry originates in a study of cytomegalovirus exposure and HLA in healthy donors. Study outcomes and limitations: Information on immune exposure was restricted to one variable (CMV serostatus). Both high specificity and high sensitivity reportedly marked the classifier's diagnosis of cytomegalovirus status. Data from an earlier analysis indicated that most TCR beta V segments were productive either about 90% or about 30% of the time.

The PCR made use of 60 Vbeta and 13 Jbeta primers. Using immunoSEQ multiplex PCR, the repertoire was profiled, and TCRdb retains in-frame clones only, with some absent. This sample's clone table lists about 130,000 clones. The CDR3 spans 11 residues. Looked up from germline, CDR1 is GTSNPN and CDR2 is SVGIG (reference sequence). Trimming took 0 bases from V and 8 from J, leaving 5 bases between them. This TCR came from a young man in good health and CMV-seronegative. The J gene is TRBJ2-1, the V gene TRBV30; D is ambiguous. The specimen sequenced was PBMCs. The CDR3 here is CAWSVADEQFF. The CDR3, as DNA: TGTGCCTGGAGTGTAGCCGATGAGCAGTTCTTC.